Sequencing of this T cell receptor (beta chain) was carried out in a study of blood T cell repertoires in COVID-19. Study as a whole: Sites in the United States, Italy and Spain provided acute and convalescent COVID-19 samples. T cells, B-cell-depleted T cells, or PBMCs supplied cDNA or gDNA.

The V and J ends lost 5 bases and 4 bases respectively, with 30 bases between them. The CDR3 is 19 amino acids. From germline, CDR1 is WSHSY and CDR2 SAAADI. In the original analysis: Amplified reference gene primers provided the basis for estimating nucleated cell counts. Clones were sequenced by immunoSEQ multiplex PCR, and TCRdb holds only the in-frame ones, with some missing. Clonal size and the V and J genes are those of that table, whereas D and trimming came from the DNA. The sample records around 100,000 clones, about 91% being singletons. The TCR was taken from a human donor in a cohort sampled during active COVID-19. The V gene is TRBV10-2, the J gene TRBJ2-7; tentative D call: TRBD1 (6 bases). Sequenced material: peripheral blood. CDR3 region: CASSPKRDTDKVLRYEQYF. CDR3 DNA: TGCGCCAGCAGTCCTAAACGGGACACCGACAAAGTACTAAGGTACGAGCAGTACTTC.